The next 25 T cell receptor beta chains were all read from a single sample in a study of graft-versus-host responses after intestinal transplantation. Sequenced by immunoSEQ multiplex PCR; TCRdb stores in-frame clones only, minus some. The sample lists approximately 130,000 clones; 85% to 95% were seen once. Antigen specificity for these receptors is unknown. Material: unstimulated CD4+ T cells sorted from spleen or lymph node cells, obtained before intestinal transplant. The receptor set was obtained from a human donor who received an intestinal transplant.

In DNA, the CDR3 is TGTGCCAGCAGCGTAGCGGGAGGGGACTACGAGCAGTACTTC. Protein product: CASSVAGGDYEQYF. V gene TRBV9 combines with J gene TRBJ2-7; the match to TRBD2 covers 8 bases. This CDR3 has 14 residues. J lost 3 bases, V lost 0 bases, and 2 bases had no gene match. The germline CDR1 and CDR2 sequences are SGDLS and YYNGEE.

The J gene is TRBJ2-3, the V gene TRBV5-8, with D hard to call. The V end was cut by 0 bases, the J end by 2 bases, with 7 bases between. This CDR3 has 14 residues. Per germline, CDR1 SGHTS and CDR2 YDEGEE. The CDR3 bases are TGTGCCAGCAGCTTGGCCCGGTACACAGATACGCAGTATTTT. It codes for CASSLARYTDTQYF.

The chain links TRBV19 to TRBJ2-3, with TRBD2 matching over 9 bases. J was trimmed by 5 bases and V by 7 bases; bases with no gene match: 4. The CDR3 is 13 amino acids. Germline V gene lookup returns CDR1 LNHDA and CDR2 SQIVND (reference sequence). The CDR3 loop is CASKGLAIDTQYF. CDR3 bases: TGTGCCAGTAAGGGACTAGCAATAGATACGCAGTATTTT.

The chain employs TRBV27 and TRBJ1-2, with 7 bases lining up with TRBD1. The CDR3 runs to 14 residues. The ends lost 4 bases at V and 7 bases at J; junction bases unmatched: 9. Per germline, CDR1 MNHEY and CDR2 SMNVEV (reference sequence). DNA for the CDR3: TGTGCCAGCAGTTGGACAGGAGAATCGCGTGGCTACACCTTC. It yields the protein CASSWTGESRGYTF.

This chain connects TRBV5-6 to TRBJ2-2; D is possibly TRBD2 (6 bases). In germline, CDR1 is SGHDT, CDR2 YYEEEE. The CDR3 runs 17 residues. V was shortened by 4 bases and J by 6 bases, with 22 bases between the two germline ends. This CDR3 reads CASSTRHGGVRSGELFF. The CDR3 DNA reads TGTGCCAGCAGCACGAGGCACGGGGGTGTACGTTCCGGGGAGCTGTTTTTT.

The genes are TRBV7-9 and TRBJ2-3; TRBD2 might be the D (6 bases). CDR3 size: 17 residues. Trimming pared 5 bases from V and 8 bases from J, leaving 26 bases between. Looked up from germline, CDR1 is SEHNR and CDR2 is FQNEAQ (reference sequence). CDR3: CASSPLLGAVPGGTQYF. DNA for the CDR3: TGTGCCAGCAGCCCCCTCCTGGGAGCGGTCCCCGGGGGTACGCAGTATTTT.

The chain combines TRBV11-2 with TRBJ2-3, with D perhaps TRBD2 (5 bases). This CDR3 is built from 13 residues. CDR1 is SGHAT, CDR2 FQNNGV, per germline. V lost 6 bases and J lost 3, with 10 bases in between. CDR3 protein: CASRSTRTDTQYF. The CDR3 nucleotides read TGTGCCAGCAGGTCCACTAGGACAGATACGCAGTATTTT.

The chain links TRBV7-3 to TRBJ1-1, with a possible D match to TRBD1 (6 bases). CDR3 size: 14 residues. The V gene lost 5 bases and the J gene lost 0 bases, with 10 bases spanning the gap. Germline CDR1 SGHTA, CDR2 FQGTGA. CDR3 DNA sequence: TGTGCCAGCAGCGAACAGGGTATGAACACTGAAGCTTTCTTT. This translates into CASSEQGMNTEAFF.

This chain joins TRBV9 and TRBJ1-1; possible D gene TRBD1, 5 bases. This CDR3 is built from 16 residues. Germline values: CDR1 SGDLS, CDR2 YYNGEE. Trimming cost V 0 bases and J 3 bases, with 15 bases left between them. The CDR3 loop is CASSVAARGSDTEAFF. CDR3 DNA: TGTGCCAGCAGCGTAGCGGCTCGGGGCAGTGACACTGAAGCTTTCTTT.

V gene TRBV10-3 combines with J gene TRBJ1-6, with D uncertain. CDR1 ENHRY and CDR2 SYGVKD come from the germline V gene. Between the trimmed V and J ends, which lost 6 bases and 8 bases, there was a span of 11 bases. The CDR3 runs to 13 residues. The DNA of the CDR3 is TGTGCCATCAGGTACCTAAGCGATTCACCCCTCCACTTT. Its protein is CAIRYLSDSPLHF.

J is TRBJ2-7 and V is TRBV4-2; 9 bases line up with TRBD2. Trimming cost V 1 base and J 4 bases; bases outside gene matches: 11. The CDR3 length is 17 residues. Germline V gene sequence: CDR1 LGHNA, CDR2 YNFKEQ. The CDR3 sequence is CASSQGAGGPFEYEQYF. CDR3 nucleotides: TGTGCCAGCAGCCAAGGTGCGGGGGGGCCTTTTGAGTACGAGCAGTACTTC.

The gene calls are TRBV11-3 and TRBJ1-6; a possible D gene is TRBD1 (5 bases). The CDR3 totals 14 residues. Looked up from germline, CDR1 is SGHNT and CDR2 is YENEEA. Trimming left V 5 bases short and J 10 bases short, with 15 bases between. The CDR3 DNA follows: TGTGCCAGCAGCGGAGCCGGGGGGGGATCACCCCTCCACTTT. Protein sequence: CASSGAGGGSPLHF.

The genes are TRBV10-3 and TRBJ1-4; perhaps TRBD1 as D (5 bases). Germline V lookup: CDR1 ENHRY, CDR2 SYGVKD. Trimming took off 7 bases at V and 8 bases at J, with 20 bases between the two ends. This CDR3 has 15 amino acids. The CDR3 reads CAINVEEVGPEKLFF. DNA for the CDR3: TGTGCCATCAACGTCGAGGAGGTGGGACCGGAAAAACTGTTTTTT.

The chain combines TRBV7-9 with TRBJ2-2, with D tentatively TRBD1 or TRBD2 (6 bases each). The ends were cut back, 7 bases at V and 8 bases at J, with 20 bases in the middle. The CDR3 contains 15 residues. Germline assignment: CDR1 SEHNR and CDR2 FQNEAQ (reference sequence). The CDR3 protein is CASNPPGGRTGELFF. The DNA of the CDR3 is TGTGCCAGCAACCCGCCCGGGGGCCGGACTGGGGAGCTGTTTTTT.

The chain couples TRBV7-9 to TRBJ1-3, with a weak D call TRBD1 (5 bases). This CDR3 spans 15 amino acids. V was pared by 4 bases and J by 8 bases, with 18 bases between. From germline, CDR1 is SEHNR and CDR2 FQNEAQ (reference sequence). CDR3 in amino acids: CASSSRDPASYTIYF. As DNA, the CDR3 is TGTGCCAGCAGCTCCCGGGACCCAGCTTCTTACACCATATATTTT.

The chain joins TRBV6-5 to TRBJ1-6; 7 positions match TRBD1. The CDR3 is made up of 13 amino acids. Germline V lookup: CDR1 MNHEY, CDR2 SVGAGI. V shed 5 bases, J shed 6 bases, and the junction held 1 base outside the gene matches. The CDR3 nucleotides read TGTGCCAGCAGTGACAGGGTTAATTCACCCCTCCACTTT. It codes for CASSDRVNSPLHF.

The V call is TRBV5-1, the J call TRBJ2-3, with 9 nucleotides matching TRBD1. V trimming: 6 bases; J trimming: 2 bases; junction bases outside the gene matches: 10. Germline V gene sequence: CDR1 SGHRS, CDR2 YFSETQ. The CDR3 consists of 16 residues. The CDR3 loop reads CASTPLRDRVTDTQYF. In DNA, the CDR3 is TGCGCCAGCACACCTCTGAGGGACAGGGTCACAGATACGCAGTATTTT.

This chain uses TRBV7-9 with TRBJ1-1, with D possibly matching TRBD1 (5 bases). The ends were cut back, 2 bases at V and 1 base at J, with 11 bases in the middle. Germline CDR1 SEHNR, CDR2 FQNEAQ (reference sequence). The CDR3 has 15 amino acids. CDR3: CASSLRGIRNTEAFF. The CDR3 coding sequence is TGTGCCAGCAGCTTACGGGGGATTAGGAACACTGAAGCTTTCTTT.

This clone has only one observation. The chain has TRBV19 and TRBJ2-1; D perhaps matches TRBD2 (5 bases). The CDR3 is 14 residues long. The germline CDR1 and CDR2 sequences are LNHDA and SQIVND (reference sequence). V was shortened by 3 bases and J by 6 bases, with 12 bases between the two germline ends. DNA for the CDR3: TGTGCCAGTAGTATTCCGGGGATCTCCAATGAGCAGTTCTTC. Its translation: CASSIPGISNEQFF.

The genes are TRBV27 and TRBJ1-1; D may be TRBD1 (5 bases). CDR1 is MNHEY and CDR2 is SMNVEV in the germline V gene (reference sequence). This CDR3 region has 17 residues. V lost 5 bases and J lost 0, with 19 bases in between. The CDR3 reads CASSPGSGFMMNTEAFF. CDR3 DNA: TGTGCCAGCAGTCCAGGGAGCGGTTTTATGATGAACACTGAAGCTTTCTTT.

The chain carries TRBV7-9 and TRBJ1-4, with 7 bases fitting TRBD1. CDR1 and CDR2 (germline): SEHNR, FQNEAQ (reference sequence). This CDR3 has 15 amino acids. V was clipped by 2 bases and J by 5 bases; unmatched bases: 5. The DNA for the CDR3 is TGTGCCAGCAGCTTAAGCAGGACAGGAAATGAAAAACTGTTTTTT. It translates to CASSLSRTGNEKLFF.

The CDR3 DNA sequence: TGTGCCAGCAGCTCGATGCGGACAGGGTCCTCCTACGAGCAGTACTTC. Amino acids: CASSSMRTGSSYEQYF. The rearrangement links TRBV5-6 to TRBJ2-7, with 8 bases identical to TRBD1. V shed 3 bases and J 0 bases; nucleotides not matched to a gene: 8. The CDR3 is 16 residues long. Germline CDR1 SGHDT, CDR2 YYEEEE.

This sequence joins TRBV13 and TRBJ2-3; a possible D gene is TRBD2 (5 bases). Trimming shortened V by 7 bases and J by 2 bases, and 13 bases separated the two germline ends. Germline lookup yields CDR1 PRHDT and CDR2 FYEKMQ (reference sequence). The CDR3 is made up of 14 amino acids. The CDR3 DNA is TGTGCCAGCAACTGGCGGGCCTTCACAGATACGCAGTATTTT. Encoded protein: CASNWRAFTDTQYF.

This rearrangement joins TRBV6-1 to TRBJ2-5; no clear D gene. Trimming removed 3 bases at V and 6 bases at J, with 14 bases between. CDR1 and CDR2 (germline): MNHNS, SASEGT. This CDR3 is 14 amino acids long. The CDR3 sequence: CASSDRAHQKTQYF. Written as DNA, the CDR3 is TGTGCCAGCAGTGATCGGGCACACCAGAAGACCCAGTACTTC.

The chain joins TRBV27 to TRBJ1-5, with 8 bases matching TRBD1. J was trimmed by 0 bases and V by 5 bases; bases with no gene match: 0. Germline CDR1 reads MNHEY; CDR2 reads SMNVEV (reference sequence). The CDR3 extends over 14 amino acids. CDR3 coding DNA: TGTGCCAGCAGTCAGGGGGCTAGCAATCAGCCCCAGCATTTT. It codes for CASSQGASNQPQHF.